Presented here are 9 T cell receptor beta chains from one specimen sequenced in a study of T-cell reconstitution after alpha-beta-depleted transplantation in children. During its preparation, the TCRbeta library received unique molecular identifiers. TCRdb re-derived calls from the PCR reads in MiXCR, one entry per CDR3 protein. The sample gives about 980,000 distinct CDR3 sequences, about 31% of which show up once; roughly 27% is in the top ten. Sequencing used PBMCs, mostly from graft donor cells, obtained 360 days after TCRalphabeta/CD19-depleted stem cell transplant. The source of these receptors is a boy younger than two who had a stem cell transplant for SCID, so the T cells may come from the graft donor.

V and J are TRBV5-1 and TRBJ1-5; possibly TRBD1 for D (6 bases). The CDR3 sequence is 14 residues long. Trimming stripped 3 bases from V and 7 bases from J, with 14 bases between. CDR1 and CDR2 (germline): SGHRS, YFSETQ. The CDR3 region has the DNA TGCGCCAGCAGCTCAGGGGCGGCGGGGCAGCCCCAGCATTTT. Translated, it gives CASSSGAAGQPQHF.

This clonotype was found many times. The chain has TRBV12-3 or TRBV12-4 and TRBJ2-7; 7 bases match TRBD2. This CDR3 is built from 13 residues. V gave up 5 bases and J gave up 6 bases; unmatched junction bases: 7. CDR3 in amino acids: CASSHRLAAEQYF. CDR3 bases: TGTGCCAGCAGTCATAGGCTAGCGGCCGAGCAGTACTTC.

The chain is built from TRBV5-1 and TRBJ1-4; D ambiguous. The CDR3 extends over 14 amino acids. CDR1 is SGHRS, CDR2 YFSETQ, per germline. The ends were cut back, 4 bases at V and 0 bases at J, with 7 bases in the middle. As DNA, the CDR3 is TGCGCCAGCAGCGGCCTGACAACTAATGAAAAACTGTTTTTT. It codes for CASSGLTTNEKLFF.

This clonotype was picked up many times. The V gene is TRBV29-1, the J gene TRBJ2-2; 11 bases align to TRBD1. The V segment lost 7 bases and the J segment 7 bases; nucleotides outside the gene matches: 5. Germline loops: CDR1 SQVTM, CDR2 ANQGSEA. The CDR3 is 13 amino acids. The CDR3 nucleotides read TGCAGCGCCGGGGACAGGGGGGACGGGGAGCTGTTTTTT. Translated, it gives CSAGDRGDGELFF.

The chain couples TRBV5-1 to TRBJ2-2, with 8 bases lining up with TRBD1. Germline CDR1 and CDR2: SGHRS and YFSETQ. Trimming removed 5 bases from V and 0 bases from J; junction bases left unmatched: 6. This CDR3 has 16 amino acids. CDR3 bases: TGCGCCAGCAGTTCGACAGGGGCCCCGAACACCGGGGAGCTGTTTTTT. Its protein is CASSSTGAPNTGELFF.

The V gene is TRBV7-7, the J gene TRBJ2-7; TRBD1 is a possible D gene (6 bases). This CDR3 has 15 residues. Per germline, CDR1 SSHAT and CDR2 FNYEAQ (reference sequence). V was clipped by 3 bases and J by 3 bases, with 15 bases between them. CDR3 nucleotides: TGTGCCAGCAGCTTGGGGGCGGCAAGTGGCTACGAGCAGTACTTC. Translated: CASSLGAASGYEQYF.

This clonotype was picked up one time. The chain uses TRBV2 and TRBJ1-4, with 7 bases lining up with TRBD1. The CDR3 runs to 11 residues. V dropped 7 bases and J dropped 8; count of bases not matched to a gene: 1. Germline V gives CDR1 SNHLY, CDR2 FYNNEI. The chain's CDR3 is CASMTGEKLFF. The CDR3 DNA follows: TGTGCCAGCATGACAGGGGAAAAACTGTTTTTT.

This clonotype has just a few counts. The gene calls are TRBV3-1 and TRBJ2-2; a weak D match, TRBD1 (5 bases). The CDR3 runs 14 residues. V shed 2 bases and J shed 7 bases, with 11 bases lying between them. The germline CDR1 and CDR2 sequences are LGHDT and YNNKEL (reference sequence). The CDR3 DNA reads as TGTGCCAGCAGCCAAATGCAGGGCGGCGGGGAGCTGTTTTTT. Its translation: CASSQMQGGGELFF.

This clonotype was found a few times. The rearrangement links TRBV20-1 to TRBJ1-3, with D unclear. V dropped 3 bases and J dropped 8 bases, with 14 bases sitting between them. The CDR3 is 13 residues long. CDR1 and CDR2 (germline): DFQATT, SNEGSKA (reference sequence). CDR3 in amino acids: CSASGFRGDTIYF. DNA of the CDR3: TGCAGTGCTAGTGGGTTCCGGGGAGACACCATATATTTT.